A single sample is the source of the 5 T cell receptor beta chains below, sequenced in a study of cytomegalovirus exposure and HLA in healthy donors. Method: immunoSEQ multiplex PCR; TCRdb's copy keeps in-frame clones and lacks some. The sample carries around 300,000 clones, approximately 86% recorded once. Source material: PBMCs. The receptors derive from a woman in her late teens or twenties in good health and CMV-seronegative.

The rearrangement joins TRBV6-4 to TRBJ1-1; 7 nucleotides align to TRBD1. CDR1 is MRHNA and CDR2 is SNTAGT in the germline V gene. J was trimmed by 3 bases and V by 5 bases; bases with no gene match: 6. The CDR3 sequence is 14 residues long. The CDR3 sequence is CASSLRQGYTEAFF. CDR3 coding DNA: TGTGCCAGCAGTTTGCGACAGGGATACACTGAAGCTTTCTTT.

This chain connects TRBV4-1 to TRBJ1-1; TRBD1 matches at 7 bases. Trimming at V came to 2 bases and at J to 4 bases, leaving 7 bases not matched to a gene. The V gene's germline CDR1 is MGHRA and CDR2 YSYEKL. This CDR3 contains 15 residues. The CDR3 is CASSQWTGRGTEAFF. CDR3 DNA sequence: TGCGCCAGCAGCCAATGGACAGGTCGGGGCACTGAAGCTTTCTTT.

The chain's CDR3 is CASSLDPFNEGYTF. The CDR3, as DNA: TGCGCCAGCAGCTTGGACCCCTTTAACGAGGGCTACACCTTC. The chain joins TRBV5-1 to TRBJ1-2; D unresolved. The CDR3 has 14 residues. V was trimmed by 0 bases and J by 8 bases, leaving 14 bases between them. Germline loops: CDR1 SGHRS, CDR2 YFSETQ.

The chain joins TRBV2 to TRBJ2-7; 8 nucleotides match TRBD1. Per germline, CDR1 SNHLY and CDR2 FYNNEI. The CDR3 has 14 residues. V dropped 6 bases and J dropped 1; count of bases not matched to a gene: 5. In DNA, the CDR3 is TGTGCCAGCAGAACCCGGGACAGGTCCTACGAGCAGTACTTC. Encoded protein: CASRTRDRSYEQYF.

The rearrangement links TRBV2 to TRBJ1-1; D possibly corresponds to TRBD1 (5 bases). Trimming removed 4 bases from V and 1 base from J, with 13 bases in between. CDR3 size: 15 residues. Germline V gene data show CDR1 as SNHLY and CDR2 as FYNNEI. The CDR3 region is CASSGSAGPNTEAFF. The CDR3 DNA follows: TGTGCCAGCAGTGGGTCAGCAGGGCCGAACACTGAAGCTTTCTTT.